This record covers a single T cell receptor (beta chain). This sample is drawn from a study of blood T cell repertoires in COVID-19. V lost 1 base and J lost 4, with 13 bases in between. Per germline, CDR1 MGHDK and CDR2 SYGVNS. The CDR3 spans 15 residues. Method: immunoSEQ multiplex PCR; TCRdb's copy keeps in-frame clones and lacks some. The repertoire holds tens of thousands of clones, with 80% to 85% as singletons. The clonotype was recovered from a man between 25 and 39 years old with COVID-19, enrolled during active disease. Sequencing was done on a sample of peripheral blood. The chain combines TRBV25-1 with TRBJ2-5; perhaps TRBD2 as D (5 bases). The chain's CDR3 is CASSEFVTTGETQYF. The CDR3 bases are TGTGCCAGCAGTGAATTCGTGACTACCGGAGAGACCCAGTACTTC.